Here is one TCR beta chain with its context. Some clones are missing from TCRdb's copy, which holds only in-frame ones; the method was immunoSEQ multiplex PCR. The data hold about 300,000 clones, with under 90% observed a single time. During active infection, Seattle patients enrolled and were then monitored through disease. The data are from a study of blood T cell repertoires in COVID-19. Overall study context: The origin of the acute and convalescent COVID-19 samples was the United States, Italy and Spain. The cDNA or gDNA used as material had been derived from T cells, B-cell-depleted T cells, or PBMCs.

V lost 0 bases to trimming and J lost 0 bases, with 3 bases between them. There are 13 residues in the CDR3. The germline V gene has CDR1 MGHRA and CDR2 YSYEKL. The chain is built from TRBV4-1 and TRBJ2-7, with D unclear. The receptor was derived from a woman aged 25 to 39 with COVID-19, enrolled during active disease. The source material was peripheral blood. The DNA of the CDR3 is TGCGCCAGCAGCCAAGACAGCTCCTACGAGCAGTACTTC. It is translated as CASSQDSSYEQYF.